The 3 T cell receptor beta chains below all came from one sample that was sequenced in a study of T cells expressing NK-cell markers. TCRdb derives one entry per CDR3 protein from the 5' RACE reads, leaving out DNA. Here the sample table reports a few hundred thousand distinct CDR3 sequences. The source material was blood T cells: a sorted CD56 or NKG2C T cell subset, CD4+ or CD8+ T cells, or bulk PBMC T cells (not recorded which). The receptors here all came from a man aged 18-69 years in good health.

The V call is TRBV7-7, the J call TRBJ1-6; checking the TCRdb D call of TRBD1 is not possible without DNA. The germline V gene has CDR1 SSHAT and CDR2 FNYEAQ (reference sequence). This CDR3 has 17 amino acids. The CDR3 loop reads CASSFGQGSSYNSPLHF.

The genes are TRBV11-2 and TRBJ2-2; TCRdb indicates TRBD1, and absent DNA this call remains unverified. The germline gives CDR1 SGHAT, CDR2 FQNNGV. The CDR3 contains 17 residues. This chain's CDR3 is CASSKGSWDTNTGELFF. The full variable domain, completed using reference TRBV11-2 and TRBJ2-2, is EAGVAQSPRYKIIEKRQSVAFWCNPISGHATLYWYQQILGQGPKLLIQFQNNGVVDDSQLPKDRFSAERLKGVDSTLKIQPAKLEDSAVYLCASSKGSWDTNTGELFFGEGSRLTVL.

The genes are TRBV29-1 and TRBJ2-2; the TCRdb D gene call, TRBD1, has no DNA to confirm it. The CDR3 sequence is 14 residues long. In germline, CDR1 is SQVTM, CDR2 ANQGSEA. This CDR3 reads CSVQSTGQTGELFF.